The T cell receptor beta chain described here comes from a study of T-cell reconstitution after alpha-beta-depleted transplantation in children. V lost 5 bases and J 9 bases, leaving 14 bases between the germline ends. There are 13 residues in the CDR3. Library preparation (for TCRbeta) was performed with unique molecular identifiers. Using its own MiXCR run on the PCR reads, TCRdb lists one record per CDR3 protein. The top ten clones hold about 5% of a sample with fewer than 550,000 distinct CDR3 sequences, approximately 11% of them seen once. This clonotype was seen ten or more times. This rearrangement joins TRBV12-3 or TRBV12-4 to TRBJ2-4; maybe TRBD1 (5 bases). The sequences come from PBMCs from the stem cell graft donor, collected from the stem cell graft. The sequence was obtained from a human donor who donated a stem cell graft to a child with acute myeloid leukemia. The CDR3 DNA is TGTGCCAGCAGTCCCCTTAGGGGCGGCATTCAGTACTTC. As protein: CASSPLRGGIQYF.